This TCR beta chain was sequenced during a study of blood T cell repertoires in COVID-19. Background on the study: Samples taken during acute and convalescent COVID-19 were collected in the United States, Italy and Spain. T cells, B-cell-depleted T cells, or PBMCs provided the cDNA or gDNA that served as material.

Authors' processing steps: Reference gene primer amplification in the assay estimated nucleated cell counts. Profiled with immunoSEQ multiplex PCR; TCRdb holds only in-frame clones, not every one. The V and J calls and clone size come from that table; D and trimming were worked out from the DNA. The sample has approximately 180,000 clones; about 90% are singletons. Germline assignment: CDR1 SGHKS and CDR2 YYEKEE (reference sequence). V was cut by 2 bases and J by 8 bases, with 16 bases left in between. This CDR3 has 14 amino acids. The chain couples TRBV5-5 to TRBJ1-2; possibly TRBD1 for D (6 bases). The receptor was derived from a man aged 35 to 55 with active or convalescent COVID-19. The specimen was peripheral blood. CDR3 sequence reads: CASSLVDSQGGYTF. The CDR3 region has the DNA TGTGCCAGCAGCTTAGTTGACAGTCAGGGGGGCTACACCTTC.